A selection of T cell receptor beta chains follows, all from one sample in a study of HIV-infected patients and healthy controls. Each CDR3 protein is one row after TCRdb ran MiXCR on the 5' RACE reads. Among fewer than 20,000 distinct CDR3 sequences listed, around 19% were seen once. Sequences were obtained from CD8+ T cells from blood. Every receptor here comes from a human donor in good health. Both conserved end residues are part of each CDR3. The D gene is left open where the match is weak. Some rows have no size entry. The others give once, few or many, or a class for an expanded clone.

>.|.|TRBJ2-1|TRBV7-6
CASSLEANYNEQFF
TGTGCCAGCAGCTTAGAAGCAAATTACAATGAGCAGTTCTTC
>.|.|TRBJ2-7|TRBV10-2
CATGGREQYF
TGCGCCACCGGCGGGCGCGAGCAGTACTTC
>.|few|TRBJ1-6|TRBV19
CASSIGQQNSPLHF
TGTGCCAGTAGTATCGGACAGCAGAATTCACCCCTCCACTTT
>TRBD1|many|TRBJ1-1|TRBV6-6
CASSYLGTANTEAFF
TGTGCCAGCAGTTACCTAGGGACAGCTAACACTGAAGCTTTCTTT
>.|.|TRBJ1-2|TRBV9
CASSAGTTMNYGYTF
TGTGCCAGCAGCGCTGGGACAACCATGAACTATGGCTACACCTTC
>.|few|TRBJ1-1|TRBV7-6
CASSLWVGSERPPYMNTEAFF
TGTGCCAGCAGCTTATGGGTTGGGTCAGAGAGACCACCATACATGAACACTGAAGCTTTCTTT
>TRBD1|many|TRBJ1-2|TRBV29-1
CSVAGGNYGYTF
TGCAGCGTCGCAGGGGGAAACTATGGCTACACCTTC
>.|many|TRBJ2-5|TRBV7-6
CASSLGVAAQETQYF
TGTGCCAGCAGCTTAGGAGTAGCGGCACAAGAGACCCAGTACTTC
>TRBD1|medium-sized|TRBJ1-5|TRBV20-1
CSASGRTGANQPQHF
TGCAGTGCTAGTGGGCGAACAGGGGCCAATCAGCCCCAGCATTTT
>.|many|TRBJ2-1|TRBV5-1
CASSSGGQLHEQFF
TGCGCCAGCAGCTCAGGCGGACAACTTCACGAGCAGTTCTTC
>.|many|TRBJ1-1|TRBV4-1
CASSQVGLLNTEAFF
TGCGCCAGCAGCCAAGTAGGCCTCCTGAACACTGAAGCTTTCTTT
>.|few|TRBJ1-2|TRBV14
CASSHLAGANYGYTF
TGTGCCAGCAGCCACCTCGCAGGAGCTAACTATGGCTACACCTTC
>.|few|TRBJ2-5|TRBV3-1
CASSHKITLIEETQYF
TGTGCCAGCAGCCACAAGATCACACTAATTGAAGAGACCCAGTACTTC
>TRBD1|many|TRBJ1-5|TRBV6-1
CASSDRGSNQPQHF
TGTGCCAGCAGCGACAGGGGGAGCAATCAGCCCCAGCATTTT
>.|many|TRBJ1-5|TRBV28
CASSLWGRNNQPQHF
TGTGCCAGCAGTTTATGGGGCAGGAACAATCAGCCCCAGCATTTT
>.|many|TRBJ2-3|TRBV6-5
CASSYSDHTDAQYF
TGTGCCAGCAGTTACTCGGATCACACAGATGCGCAGTATTTT
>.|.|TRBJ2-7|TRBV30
CAWTSIRYEQYF
TGTGCCTGGACGTCAATCAGATACGAGCAGTACTTC
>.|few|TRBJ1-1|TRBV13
CASSLSAFTEAFF
TGTGCCAGCAGCTTATCTGCATTCACTGAAGCTTTCTTT
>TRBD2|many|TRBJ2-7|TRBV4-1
CASSRYSGSSYEQYF
TGCGCCAGCAGCCGGTATAGCGGGAGCTCCTACGAGCAGTACTTC
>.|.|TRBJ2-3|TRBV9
CASSPPTPGPYTDTQYF
TGTGCCAGCAGCCCCCCGACTCCGGGACCATACACAGATACGCAGTATTTT
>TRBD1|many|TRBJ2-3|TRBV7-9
CASSSDRESSDTQYF
TGTGCCAGCAGCTCTGACAGGGAGTCTTCAGATACGCAGTATTTT
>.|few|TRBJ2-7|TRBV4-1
CASSQIQGGEQYF
TGCGCCAGCAGCCAGATACAGGGAGGCGAGCAGTACTTC
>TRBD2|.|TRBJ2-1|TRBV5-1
CASSFSGGIHNEQFF
TGCGCCAGCAGCTTCAGCGGGGGAATACACAATGAGCAGTTCTTC
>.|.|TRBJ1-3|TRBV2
CASGSAISLGNTIYF
TGTGCCAGCGGGTCCGCGATTTCGCTTGGAAACACCATATATTTT
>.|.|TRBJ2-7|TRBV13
CASSSGRDSYEQYF
TGTGCCAGCAGCTCCGGGCGGGACTCCTACGAGCAGTACTTC
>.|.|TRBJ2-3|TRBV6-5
CASSAQSTDTQYF
TGTGCCAGCAGCGCACAGAGCACAGATACGCAGTATTTT
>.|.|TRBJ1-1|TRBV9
CASNEYIGGRSEAFF
TGTGCCAGCAACGAGTATATCGGGGGGCGATCTGAAGCTTTCTTT
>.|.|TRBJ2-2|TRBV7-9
CASSAPGTANTGELFF
TGTGCCAGCAGCGCTCCCGGGACGGCGAACACCGGGGAGCTGTTTTTT
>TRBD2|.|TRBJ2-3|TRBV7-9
CASTFIAGRRTDTQYF
TGTGCCAGTACCTTCATAGCGGGTAGGAGAACAGATACGCAGTATTTT
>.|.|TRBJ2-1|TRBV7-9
CASSSELGLRSYNEQFF
TGTGCCAGCAGCTCGGAGCTGGGACTGCGCTCCTACAATGAGCAGTTCTTC
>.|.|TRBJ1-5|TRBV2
CASSEGEGGQPQHF
TGTGCCAGCAGTGAAGGGGAGGGAGGCCAGCCCCAGCATTTT
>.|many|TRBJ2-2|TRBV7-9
CASSLVRSTTGELFF
TGTGCCAGCAGCTTAGTCCGGAGCACCACCGGGGAGCTGTTTTTT
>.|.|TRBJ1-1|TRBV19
CASSISSGARTEAFF
TGTGCCAGTAGTATTTCGTCGGGGGCGCGCACTGAAGCTTTCTTT
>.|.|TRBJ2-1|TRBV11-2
CASSGPASGDYNEQFF
TGTGCCAGCAGCGGCCCTGCGTCGGGGGACTACAATGAGCAGTTCTTC
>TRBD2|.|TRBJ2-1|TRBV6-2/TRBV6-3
CASRPLAGGFNEQFF
TGTGCCAGCAGACCACTAGCGGGGGGATTCAATGAGCAGTTCTTC
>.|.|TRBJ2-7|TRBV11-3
CASSALAGHEQYF
TGTGCCAGCAGCGCCCTTGCGGGACACGAGCAGTACTTC
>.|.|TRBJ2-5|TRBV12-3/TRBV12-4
CASSLGQHQETQYF
TGTGCCAGCAGTTTAGGGCAGCACCAAGAGACCCAGTACTTC
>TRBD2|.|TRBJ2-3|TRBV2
CASILRGDLTDTQYF
TGTGCCAGCATTCTACGGGGGGACCTCACAGATACGCAGTATTTT
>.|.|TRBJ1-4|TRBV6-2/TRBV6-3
CASSLFKPGGATNEKLFF
TGTGCCAGCAGTCTCTTCAAGCCCGGCGGTGCAACTAATGAAAAACTGTTTTTT
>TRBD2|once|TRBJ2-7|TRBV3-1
CASSQVLLAGDSPYEQYF
TGTGCCAGCAGCCAAGTGCTCCTAGCGGGAGACTCCCCCTACGAGCAGTACTTC
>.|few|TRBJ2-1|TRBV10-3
CATRDPLGEQFF
TGTGCCACCAGGGACCCTTTGGGTGAGCAGTTCTTC
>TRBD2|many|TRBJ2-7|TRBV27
CASTLTSSGRASDEQYF
TGTGCCAGCACGCTAACCTCTAGCGGGAGGGCCTCTGACGAGCAGTACTTC
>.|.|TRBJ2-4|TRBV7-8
CASSLVPGAAKNIQYF
TGTGCCAGCAGCTTAGTCCCGGGGGCGGCCAAAAACATTCAGTACTTC
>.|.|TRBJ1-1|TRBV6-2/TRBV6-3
CASRGPIEAFF
TGTGCCAGCAGGGGACCTATTGAAGCTTTCTTT
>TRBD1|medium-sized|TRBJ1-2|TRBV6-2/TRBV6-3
CASAYYRGPNYGYTF
TGTGCCAGCGCTTACTACAGGGGCCCCAACTATGGCTACACCTTC
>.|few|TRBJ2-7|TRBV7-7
CASSPTPSVVHEQYF
TGTGCTAGCAGCCCCACCCCTAGCGTTGTCCACGAGCAGTACTTC
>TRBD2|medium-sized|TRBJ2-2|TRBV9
CASSEQAGANGELFF
TGTGCCAGCAGCGAGCAAGCGGGAGCGAACGGGGAGCTGTTTTTT
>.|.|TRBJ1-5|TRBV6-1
CASSDRGAGNQPQHF
TGTGCCAGCAGTGATCGGGGGGCTGGCAATCAGCCCCAGCATTTT
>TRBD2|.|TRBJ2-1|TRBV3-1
CASSQDRLAGREQFF
TGTGCCAGCAGCCAAGATCGGCTAGCGGGACGAGAGCAGTTCTTC
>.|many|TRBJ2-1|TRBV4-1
CASSQDKGYNEQFF
TGCGCCAGCAGCCAAGATAAGGGCTACAATGAGCAGTTCTTC
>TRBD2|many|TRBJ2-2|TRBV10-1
CATSGTNTGELFF
TGCGCCACCAGCGGGACGAACACCGGGGAGCTGTTTTTT
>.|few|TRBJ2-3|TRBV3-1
CASSQVGRPTDTQYF
TGTGCCAGCAGCCAAGTAGGGAGGCCCACAGATACGCAGTATTTT
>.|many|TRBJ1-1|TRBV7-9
CASSLDRDHGSRTEAFF
TGTGCCAGCAGCTTAGACAGGGATCATGGGTCGCGCACTGAAGCTTTCTTT